This TCR beta chain comes out of a study of shared clonotypes between healthy human individuals. Regarding the study as a whole: Sampling used blood alone; tissue repertoires probably differ.

Germline lookup yields CDR1 MNHEY and CDR2 SVGAGI. V dropped 4 bases and J dropped 4; count of bases not matched to a gene: 7. The length of the CDR3 is 15 residues. As concerns this clone: Its antigen is still unknown. This CDR3 is also generated by other DNA sequences in the sample.

Profiling relied on immunoSEQ multiplex PCR, and the TCRdb table lists in-frame clones only, not all of them. The sample yields over 950,000 clones, 60% to 85% seen once. Material for sequencing was memory CD4+ T cells from PBMCs. The sample's subset: CD45RA-negative fraction. The V gene is TRBV6-5, the J gene TRBJ1-2, with TRBD1 matching over 9 bases. The sequence was collected from a man aged 18 to 35 in good health. Some clones in this sample may be carry-over from other donors' samples. CDR3 protein: CASSSSGQGAYGYTF. The CDR3 DNA reads as TGTGCCAGCAGTTCGTCGGGACAGGGCGCCTATGGCTACACCTTC.